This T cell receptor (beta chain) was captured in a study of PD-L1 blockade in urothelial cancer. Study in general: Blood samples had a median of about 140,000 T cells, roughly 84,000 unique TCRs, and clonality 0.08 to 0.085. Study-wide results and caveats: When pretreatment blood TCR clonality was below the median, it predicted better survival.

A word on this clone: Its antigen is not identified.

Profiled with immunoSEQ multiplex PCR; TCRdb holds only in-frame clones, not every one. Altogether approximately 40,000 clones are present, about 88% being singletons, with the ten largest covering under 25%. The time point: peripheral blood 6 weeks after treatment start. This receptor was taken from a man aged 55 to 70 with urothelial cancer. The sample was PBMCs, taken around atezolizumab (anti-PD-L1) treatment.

This CDR3 reads CASSQNNRGAYEQYF. The CDR3 region has the DNA TGTGCCAGCAGCCAAAACAACAGGGGTGCCTACGAGCAGTACTTC. The chain employs TRBV5-6 and TRBJ2-7; 7 bases match TRBD1. The germline gives CDR1 SGHDT, CDR2 YYEEEE. The CDR3 is 15 amino acids. Trimming at V came to 4 bases and at J to 2 bases, leaving 9 bases not matched to a gene.